Listed below are T cell receptor beta chains from one sample, sequenced in a study of shared clonotypes between healthy human individuals. Sequencing was performed with immunoSEQ multiplex PCR; in TCRdb, only in-frame clones are kept and a portion is missing. The data contain over a million clones, 96% of them singletons. The sequencing input was naive CD4+ T cells sorted from blood. Receptors originate from a man aged 30-40 years in good health. Both conserved end residues are part of each CDR3. Fields, in order: D gene, J gene, clone size, V gene, CDR3 protein, CDR3 DNA. D genes are given only for firm matches. Not all rows give a size; the values are once, few, many and, for expanded clones, a class.

d_gene: -
j_gene: TRBJ2-1
abundance: -
v_gene: TRBV29-1
CDR3aa: CSVEEGPQFF
CDR3nt: TGCAGCGTTGAAGAGGGACCCCAGTTCTTC

d_gene: TRBD1
j_gene: TRBJ2-7
abundance: -
v_gene: TRBV5-1
CDR3aa: CASSLPGQGAGEQYF
CDR3nt: TGCGCCAGCAGCTTACCGGGACAGGGGGCCGGTGAGCAGTACTTC

d_gene: -
j_gene: TRBJ1-2
abundance: -
v_gene: TRBV6-5
CDR3aa: CASSYLPTHYGYTF
CDR3nt: TGTGCCAGCAGTTATCTTCCCACCCACTATGGCTACACCTTC

d_gene: TRBD1
j_gene: TRBJ2-7
abundance: -
v_gene: TRBV13
CDR3aa: CASSSPGQGNWKYF
CDR3nt: TGTGCCAGCAGCTCACCGGGACAGGGGAATTGGAAGTACTTC

d_gene: -
j_gene: TRBJ2-1
abundance: -
v_gene: TRBV7-8
CDR3aa: CASSSFASNEQFF
CDR3nt: TGTGCCAGCAGCTCGTTTGCATCCAATGAGCAGTTCTTC

d_gene: TRBD2
j_gene: TRBJ2-5
abundance: -
v_gene: TRBV28
CDR3aa: CASNSPGTSHETQYF
CDR3nt: TGTGCCAGCAACTCCCCCGGGACTAGTCACGAGACCCAGTACTTC

d_gene: TRBD2
j_gene: TRBJ2-7
abundance: -
v_gene: TRBV10-2
CDR3aa: CASRGAGLAGGPFSYEQYF
CDR3nt: TGCGCCAGCAGAGGGGCAGGGCTAGCGGGAGGGCCCTTCTCCTACGAGCAGTACTTC

d_gene: TRBD1
j_gene: TRBJ1-3
abundance: once
v_gene: TRBV6-5
CDR3aa: CASSLQGMGNTIYF
CDR3nt: TGTGCCAGCAGTCTACAGGGGATGGGAAACACCATATATTTT

d_gene: -
j_gene: TRBJ1-1
abundance: -
v_gene: TRBV7-8
CDR3aa: CASSARNTEAFF
CDR3nt: TGTGCCAGCAGCGCCCGGAACACTGAAGCTTTCTTT

d_gene: -
j_gene: TRBJ1-1
abundance: -
v_gene: TRBV11-2
CDR3aa: CASSLGLGQWAEAFF
CDR3nt: TGTGCCAGCAGCTTAGGTTTGGGGCAGTGGGCTGAAGCTTTCTTT

d_gene: -
j_gene: TRBJ1-4
abundance: -
v_gene: TRBV4-1
CDR3aa: CASSQSQGRRIEKLFF
CDR3nt: TGCGCCAGCAGCCAGTCCCAGGGGAGGAGGATCGAAAAACTGTTTTTT

d_gene: -
j_gene: TRBJ2-1
abundance: -
v_gene: TRBV5-1
CDR3aa: CASSLVDEQFF
CDR3nt: TGCGCCAGCAGCTTGGTAGACGAGCAGTTCTTC

d_gene: -
j_gene: TRBJ2-6
abundance: once
v_gene: TRBV30
CDR3aa: CAWSVKPGGLGANVLTF
CDR3nt: TGTGCCTGGAGTGTCAAACCTGGGGGCTTAGGGGCCAACGTCCTGACTTTC

d_gene: TRBD2
j_gene: TRBJ2-1
abundance: -
v_gene: TRBV27
CDR3aa: CASSLFGLAGGNNEQFF
CDR3nt: TGTGCCAGCAGTTTATTCGGCCTAGCGGGAGGGAACAATGAGCAGTTCTTC

d_gene: TRBD2
j_gene: TRBJ2-3
abundance: -
v_gene: TRBV13
CDR3aa: CASSSSGRAGEDTQYF
CDR3nt: TGTGCCAGCAGCTCTAGCGGGAGGGCCGGGGAAGATACGCAGTATTTT

d_gene: TRBD2
j_gene: TRBJ2-1
abundance: -
v_gene: TRBV5-6
CDR3aa: CASSLVAGTSGRNEQFF
CDR3nt: TGTGCCAGCAGCTTGGTAGCCGGGACTAGCGGGAGAAATGAGCAGTTCTTC

d_gene: TRBD1
j_gene: TRBJ1-2
abundance: once
v_gene: TRBV6-1
CDR3aa: CASSGNRQGYDYGYTF
CDR3nt: TGTGCCAGCAGTGGAAACAGACAGGGTTACGACTATGGCTACACCTTC

d_gene: TRBD2
j_gene: TRBJ2-7
abundance: -
v_gene: TRBV6-5
CDR3aa: CASSSGRAVHYEQYF
CDR3nt: TGTGCCAGCTCTAGCGGGAGGGCCGTCCACTACGAGCAGTACTTC

d_gene: -
j_gene: TRBJ1-3
abundance: once
v_gene: TRBV4-2
CDR3aa: CASSLRSPTGPGNTIYF
CDR3nt: TGTGCCAGCAGCCTCCGATCCCCGACAGGTCCTGGAAACACCATATATTTT

d_gene: -
j_gene: TRBJ2-2
abundance: -
v_gene: TRBV7-6
CDR3aa: CASSEIDKNTGELFF
CDR3nt: TGTGCCAGCAGCGAAATCGACAAGAACACCGGGGAGCTGTTTTTT

d_gene: -
j_gene: TRBJ2-1
abundance: -
v_gene: TRBV28
CDR3aa: CASSGVPSGLHEQFF
CDR3nt: TGTGCCAGCAGCGGAGTCCCCTCTGGGCTCCATGAGCAGTTCTTC

d_gene: -
j_gene: TRBJ2-6
abundance: -
v_gene: TRBV11-1
CDR3aa: CASSLGRDGANVLTF
CDR3nt: TGTGCCAGCAGCTTAGGCAGGGATGGGGCCAACGTCCTGACTTTC

d_gene: TRBD2
j_gene: TRBJ2-3
abundance: once
v_gene: TRBV18
CDR3aa: CASSPSGSAVDTQYF
CDR3nt: TGTGCCAGCTCACCTAGCGGGAGCGCGGTAGATACGCAGTATTTT

d_gene: -
j_gene: TRBJ1-1
abundance: -
v_gene: TRBV30
CDR3aa: CAWAWPGRLNTEAFF
CDR3nt: TGTGCCTGGGCCTGGCCGGGACGGCTGAACACTGAAGCTTTCTTT

d_gene: TRBD2
j_gene: TRBJ2-7
abundance: -
v_gene: TRBV5-4
CDR3aa: CASSSRTSGPLYYEQYF
CDR3nt: TGTGCCAGCAGCTCGCGGACTAGCGGGCCACTGTACTACGAGCAGTACTTC

d_gene: TRBD2
j_gene: TRBJ2-1
abundance: -
v_gene: TRBV5-1
CDR3aa: CASSRRTSGSKISYNEQFF
CDR3nt: TGCGCCAGCAGCCGGAGGACTAGCGGGAGTAAGATCTCCTACAATGAGCAGTTCTTC

d_gene: TRBD2
j_gene: TRBJ2-1
abundance: -
v_gene: TRBV7-3
CDR3aa: CASSGTSGSSYNEQFF
CDR3nt: TGTGCCAGCAGCGGGACTAGCGGGAGCTCCTACAATGAGCAGTTCTTC

d_gene: TRBD1
j_gene: TRBJ2-1
abundance: -
v_gene: TRBV19
CDR3aa: CASSLQGARNEQFF
CDR3nt: TGTGCCAGTAGTCTTCAGGGGGCCAGGAATGAGCAGTTCTTC

d_gene: -
j_gene: TRBJ2-1
abundance: -
v_gene: TRBV6-6
CDR3aa: CASSYGSNHEQFF
CDR3nt: TGTGCCAGCAGTTATGGGTCGAACCATGAGCAGTTCTTC

d_gene: -
j_gene: TRBJ2-2
abundance: -
v_gene: TRBV7-3
CDR3aa: CASSLLGTGELFF
CDR3nt: TGTGCCAGCAGCCTCCTTGGCACCGGGGAGCTGTTTTTT

d_gene: TRBD2
j_gene: TRBJ2-5
abundance: -
v_gene: TRBV9
CDR3aa: CASSATGLAGEETQYF
CDR3nt: TGTGCCAGCAGCGCAACGGGACTAGCGGGGGAAGAGACCCAGTACTTC

d_gene: -
j_gene: TRBJ1-1
abundance: -
v_gene: TRBV2
CDR3aa: CASSGYGNTEAFF
CDR3nt: TGTGCCAGCAGTGGGTACGGTAACACTGAAGCTTTCTTT

d_gene: TRBD1
j_gene: TRBJ2-1
abundance: -
v_gene: TRBV5-1
CDR3aa: CASSLMGQGFEEQFF
CDR3nt: TGCGCCAGCAGCTTGATGGGACAGGGTTTTGAGGAGCAGTTCTTC

d_gene: TRBD1
j_gene: TRBJ2-5
abundance: -
v_gene: TRBV9
CDR3aa: CASSVSSQGVSETQYF
CDR3nt: TGTGCCAGCAGCGTATCGTCACAGGGGGTATCAGAGACCCAGTACTTC

d_gene: -
j_gene: TRBJ1-5
abundance: -
v_gene: TRBV7-8
CDR3aa: CASSDLTLGPSSNQPQHF
CDR3nt: TGTGCCAGCAGCGACCTGACACTTGGACCGTCTAGCAATCAGCCCCAGCATTTT

d_gene: -
j_gene: TRBJ2-1
abundance: -
v_gene: TRBV9
CDR3aa: CASSARGTRGRTESYNEQFF
CDR3nt: TGTGCCAGCAGCGCACGTGGGACCCGCGGCCGTACGGAGAGTTACAATGAGCAGTTCTTC

d_gene: -
j_gene: TRBJ2-7
abundance: -
v_gene: TRBV5-1
CDR3aa: CASSSSYEQYF
CDR3nt: TGCGCCAGCAGCTCGTCCTACGAGCAGTACTTC

d_gene: TRBD1
j_gene: TRBJ2-7
abundance: -
v_gene: TRBV27
CDR3aa: CASSPSRPGQGADEQYF
CDR3nt: TGTGCCAGCAGCCCCTCTCGCCCCGGACAGGGGGCGGACGAGCAGTACTTC

d_gene: TRBD1
j_gene: TRBJ1-2
abundance: -
v_gene: TRBV27
CDR3aa: CASRHDVGQGMVYGYTF
CDR3nt: TGTGCCAGCAGACACGACGTAGGACAGGGGATGGTCTATGGCTACACCTTC

d_gene: -
j_gene: TRBJ1-1
abundance: -
v_gene: TRBV25-1
CDR3aa: CASSRGGLAFF
CDR3nt: TGTGCCAGCAGCCGCGGGGGTTTGGCTTTCTTT

d_gene: -
j_gene: TRBJ2-1
abundance: -
v_gene: TRBV28
CDR3aa: CASRPGRTSSYNEQFF
CDR3nt: TGTGCCAGCAGGCCAGGACGGACAAGCTCCTACAATGAGCAGTTCTTC

d_gene: -
j_gene: TRBJ1-5
abundance: -
v_gene: TRBV29-1
CDR3aa: CSVVARNNQPQHF
CDR3nt: TGCAGCGTTGTAGCCAGGAACAATCAGCCCCAGCATTTT

d_gene: -
j_gene: TRBJ1-1
abundance: -
v_gene: TRBV10-2
CDR3aa: CASSERGNTEAFF
CDR3nt: TGCGCCAGCAGTGAACGGGGAAACACTGAAGCTTTCTTT

d_gene: TRBD2
j_gene: TRBJ2-1
abundance: -
v_gene: TRBV11-2
CDR3aa: CASSRPGRAYNEQFF
CDR3nt: TGTGCCAGCAGCCGGCCCGGGAGGGCCTACAATGAGCAGTTCTTC

d_gene: TRBD2
j_gene: TRBJ2-3
abundance: -
v_gene: TRBV14
CDR3aa: CASSAWTSGITDTQYF
CDR3nt: TGTGCCAGCAGCGCATGGACTAGCGGCATCACAGATACGCAGTATTTT

d_gene: -
j_gene: TRBJ2-5
abundance: -
v_gene: TRBV11-3
CDR3aa: CASSPPRGETQYF
CDR3nt: TGTGCCAGCAGCCCACCTAGGGGGGAGACCCAGTACTTC

d_gene: -
j_gene: TRBJ2-7
abundance: once
v_gene: TRBV7-2
CDR3aa: CASSLEFGVPYEQYF
CDR3nt: TGTGCCAGCAGCTTAGAGTTTGGTGTCCCCTACGAGCAGTACTTC

d_gene: TRBD1
j_gene: TRBJ1-5
abundance: -
v_gene: TRBV27
CDR3aa: CASSLNRGGQPQHF
CDR3nt: TGTGCCAGCAGTCTAAACAGGGGAGGGCAGCCCCAGCATTTT

d_gene: -
j_gene: TRBJ2-7
abundance: -
v_gene: TRBV10-3
CDR3aa: CAISGAGQYEQYF
CDR3nt: TGTGCCATCAGTGGGGCCGGTCAATACGAGCAGTACTTC